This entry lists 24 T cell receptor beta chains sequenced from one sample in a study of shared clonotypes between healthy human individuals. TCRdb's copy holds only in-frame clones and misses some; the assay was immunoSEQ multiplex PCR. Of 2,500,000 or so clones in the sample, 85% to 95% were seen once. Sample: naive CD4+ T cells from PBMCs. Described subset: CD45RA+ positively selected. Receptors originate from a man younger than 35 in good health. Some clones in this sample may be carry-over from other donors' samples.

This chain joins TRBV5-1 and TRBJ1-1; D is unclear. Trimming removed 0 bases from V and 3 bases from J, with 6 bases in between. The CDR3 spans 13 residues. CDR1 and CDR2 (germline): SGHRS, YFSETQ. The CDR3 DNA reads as TGCGCCAGCAGCTTGGACCTTGACACTGAAGCTTTCTTT. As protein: CASSLDLDTEAFF. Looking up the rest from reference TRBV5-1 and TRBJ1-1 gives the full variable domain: KAGVTQTPRYLIKTRGQQVTLSCSPISGHRSVSWYQQTPGQGLQFLFEYFSETQRNKGNFPGRFSGRQFSNSRSEMNVSTLELGDSALYLCASSLDLDTEAFFGQGTRLTVV.

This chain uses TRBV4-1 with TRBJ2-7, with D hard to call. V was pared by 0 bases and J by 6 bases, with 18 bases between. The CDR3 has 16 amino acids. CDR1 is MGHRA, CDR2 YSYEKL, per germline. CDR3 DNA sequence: TGCGCCAGCAGCCAAGACGGGCCTTCCCCTAACTCCGAGCAGTACTTC. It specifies CASSQDGPSPNSEQYF.

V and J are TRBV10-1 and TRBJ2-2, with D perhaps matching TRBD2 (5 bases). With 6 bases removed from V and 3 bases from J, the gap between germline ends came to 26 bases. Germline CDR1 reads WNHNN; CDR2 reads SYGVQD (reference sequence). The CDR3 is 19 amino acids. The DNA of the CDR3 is TGCGCCAGCAGCGACCCAACCCCGAGGGAACTTGGGGACACCGGGGAGCTGTTTTTT. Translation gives CASSDPTPRELGDTGELFF.

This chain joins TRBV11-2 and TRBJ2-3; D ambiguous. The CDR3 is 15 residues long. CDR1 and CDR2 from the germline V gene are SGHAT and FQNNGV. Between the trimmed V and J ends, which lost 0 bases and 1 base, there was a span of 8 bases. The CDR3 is CASSLDLSGTDTQYF. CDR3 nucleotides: TGTGCCAGCAGCTTAGATCTATCCGGCACAGATACGCAGTATTTT.

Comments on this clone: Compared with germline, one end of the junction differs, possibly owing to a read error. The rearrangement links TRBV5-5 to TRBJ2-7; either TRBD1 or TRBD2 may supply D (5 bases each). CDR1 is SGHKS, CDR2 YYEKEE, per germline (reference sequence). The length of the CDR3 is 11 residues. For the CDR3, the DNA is TGTGCCAGCAGCTCCGGCGGGCCCGACAGCTTC. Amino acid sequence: CASSSGGPDSF.

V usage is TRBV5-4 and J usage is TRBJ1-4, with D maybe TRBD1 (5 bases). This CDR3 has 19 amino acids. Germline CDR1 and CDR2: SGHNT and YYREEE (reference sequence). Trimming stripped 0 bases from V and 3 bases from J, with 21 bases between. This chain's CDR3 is CASSLVGFVGDQANEKLFF. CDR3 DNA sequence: TGTGCCAGCAGCTTGGTAGGCTTCGTTGGGGACCAAGCTAATGAAAAACTGTTTTTT.

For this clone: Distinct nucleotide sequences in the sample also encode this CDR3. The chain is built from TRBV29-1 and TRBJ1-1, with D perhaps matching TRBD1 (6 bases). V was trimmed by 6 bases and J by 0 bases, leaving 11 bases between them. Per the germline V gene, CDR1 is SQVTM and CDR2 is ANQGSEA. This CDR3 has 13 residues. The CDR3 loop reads CSVRGRMNTEAFF. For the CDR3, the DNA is TGCAGCGTCAGGGGCCGAATGAACACTGAAGCTTTCTTT.

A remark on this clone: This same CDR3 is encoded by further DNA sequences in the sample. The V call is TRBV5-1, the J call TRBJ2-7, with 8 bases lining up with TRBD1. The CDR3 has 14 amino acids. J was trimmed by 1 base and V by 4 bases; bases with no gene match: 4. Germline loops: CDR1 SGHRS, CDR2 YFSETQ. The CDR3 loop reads CASSPGQGSYEQYF. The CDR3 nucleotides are TGCGCCAGCAGCCCCGGACAGGGATCCTACGAGCAGTACTTC.

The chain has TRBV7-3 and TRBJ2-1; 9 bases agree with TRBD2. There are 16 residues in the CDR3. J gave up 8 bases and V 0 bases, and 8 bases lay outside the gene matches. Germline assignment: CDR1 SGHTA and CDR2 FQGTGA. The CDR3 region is CASSLTGSSGIDEQFF. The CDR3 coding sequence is TGTGCCAGCAGCTTAACGGGATCTAGCGGGATTGATGAGCAGTTCTTC.

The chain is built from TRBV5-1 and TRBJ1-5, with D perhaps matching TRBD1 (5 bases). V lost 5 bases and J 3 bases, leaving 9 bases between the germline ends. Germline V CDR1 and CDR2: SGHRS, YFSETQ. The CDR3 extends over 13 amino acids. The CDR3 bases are TGCGCCAGCAGACAGGCTACCAATCAGCCCCAGCATTTT. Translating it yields CASRQATNQPQHF.

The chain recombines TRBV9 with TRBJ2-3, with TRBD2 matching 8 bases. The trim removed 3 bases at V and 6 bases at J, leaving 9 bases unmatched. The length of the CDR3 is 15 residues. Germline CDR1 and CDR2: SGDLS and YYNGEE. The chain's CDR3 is CASSGEGGRRDTQYF. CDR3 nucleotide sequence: TGTGCCAGCAGCGGGGAGGGCGGGAGGCGGGATACGCAGTATTTT.

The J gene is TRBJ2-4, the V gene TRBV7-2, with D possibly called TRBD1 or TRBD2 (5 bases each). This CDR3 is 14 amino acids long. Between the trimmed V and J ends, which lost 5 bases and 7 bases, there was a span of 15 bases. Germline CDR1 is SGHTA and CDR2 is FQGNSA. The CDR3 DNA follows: TGTGCCAGCAGCCCGGGACGCTGGGCGAACATTCAGTACTTC. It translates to CASSPGRWANIQYF.

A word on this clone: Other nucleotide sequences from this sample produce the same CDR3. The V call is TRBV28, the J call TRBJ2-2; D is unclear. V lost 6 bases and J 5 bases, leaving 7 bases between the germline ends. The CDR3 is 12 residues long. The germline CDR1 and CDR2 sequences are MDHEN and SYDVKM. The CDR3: CASSLRTGELFF. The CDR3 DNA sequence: TGTGCCAGCAGCCTACGAACCGGGGAGCTGTTTTTT.

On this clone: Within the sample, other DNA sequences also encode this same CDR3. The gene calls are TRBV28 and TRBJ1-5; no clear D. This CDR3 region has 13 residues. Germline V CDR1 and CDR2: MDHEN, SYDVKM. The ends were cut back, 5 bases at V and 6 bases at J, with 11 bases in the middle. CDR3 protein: CASSSTQLQPQHF. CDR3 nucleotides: TGTGCCAGCAGTAGTACTCAACTTCAGCCCCAGCATTTT.

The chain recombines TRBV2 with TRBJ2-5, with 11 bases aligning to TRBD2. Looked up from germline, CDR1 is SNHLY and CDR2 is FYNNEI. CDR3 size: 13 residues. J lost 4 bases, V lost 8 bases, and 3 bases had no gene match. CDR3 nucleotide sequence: TGTGCCAGCGCCGGACTAGCGGGAGAGACCCAGTACTTC. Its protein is CASAGLAGETQYF. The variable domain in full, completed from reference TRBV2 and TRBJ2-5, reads EPEVTQTPSHQVTQMGQEVILRCVPISNHLYFYWYRQILGQKVEFLVSFYNNEISEKSEIFDDQFSVERPDGSNFTLKIRSTKLEDSAMYFCASAGLAGETQYFGPGTRLLVL.

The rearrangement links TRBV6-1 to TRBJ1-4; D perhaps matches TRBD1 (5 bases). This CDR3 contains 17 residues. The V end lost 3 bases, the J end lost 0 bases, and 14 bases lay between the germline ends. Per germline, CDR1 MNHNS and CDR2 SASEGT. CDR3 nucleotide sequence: TGTGCCAGCAGTGACAGGGCCCTCCTTGCAACTAATGAAAAACTGTTTTTT. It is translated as CASSDRALLATNEKLFF.

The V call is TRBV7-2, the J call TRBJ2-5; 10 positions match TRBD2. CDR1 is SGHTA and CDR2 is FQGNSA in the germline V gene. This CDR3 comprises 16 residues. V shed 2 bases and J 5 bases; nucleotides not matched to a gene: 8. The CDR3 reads CASSLIPSGSRETQYF. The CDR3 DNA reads TGTGCCAGCAGCTTAATTCCTAGCGGGAGCCGGGAGACCCAGTACTTC.

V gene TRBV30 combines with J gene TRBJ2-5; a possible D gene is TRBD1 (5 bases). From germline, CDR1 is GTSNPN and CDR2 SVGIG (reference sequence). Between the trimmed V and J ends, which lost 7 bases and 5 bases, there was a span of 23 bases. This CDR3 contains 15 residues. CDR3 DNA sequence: TGTGCCTCATATCACAAGGGGCTATTAGGGGAGACCCAGTACTTC. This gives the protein CASYHKGLLGETQYF.

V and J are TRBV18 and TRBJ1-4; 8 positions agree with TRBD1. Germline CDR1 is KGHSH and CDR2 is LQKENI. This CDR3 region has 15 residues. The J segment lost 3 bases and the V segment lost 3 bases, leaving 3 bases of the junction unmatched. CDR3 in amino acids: CASSPRGLANEKLFF. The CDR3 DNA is TGTGCCAGCTCACCCAGGGGGCTCGCTAATGAAAAACTGTTTTTT.

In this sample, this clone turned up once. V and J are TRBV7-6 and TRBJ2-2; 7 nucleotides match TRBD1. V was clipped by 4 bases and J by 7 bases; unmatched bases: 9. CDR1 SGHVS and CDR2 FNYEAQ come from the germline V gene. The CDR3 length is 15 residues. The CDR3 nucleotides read TGTGCCAGCAGCTCGCTTATTGACAGGGTCGGGGAGCTGTTTTTT. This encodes CASSSLIDRVGELFF. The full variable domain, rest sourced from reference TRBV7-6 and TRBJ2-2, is GAGVSQSPRYKVTKRGQDVALRCDPISGHVSLYWYRQALGQGPEFLTYFNYEAQQDKSGLPNDRFSAERPEGSISTLTIQRTEQRDSAMYRCASSSLIDRVGELFFGEGSRLTVL.

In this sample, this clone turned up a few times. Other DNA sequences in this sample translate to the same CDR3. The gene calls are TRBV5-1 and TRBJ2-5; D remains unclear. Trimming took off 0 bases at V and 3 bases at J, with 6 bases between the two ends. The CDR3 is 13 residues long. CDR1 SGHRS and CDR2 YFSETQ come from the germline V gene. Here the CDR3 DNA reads TGCGCCAGCAGCTTGGTGGGTGAAGAGACCCAGTACTTC. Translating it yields CASSLVGEETQYF.

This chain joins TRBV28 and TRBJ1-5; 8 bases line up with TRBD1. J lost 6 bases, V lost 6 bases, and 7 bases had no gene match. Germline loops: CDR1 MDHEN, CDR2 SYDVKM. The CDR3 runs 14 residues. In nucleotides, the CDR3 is TGTGCCAGCAGCCCAAACAGGGGGGGTCAGCCCCAGCATTTT. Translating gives CASSPNRGGQPQHF.

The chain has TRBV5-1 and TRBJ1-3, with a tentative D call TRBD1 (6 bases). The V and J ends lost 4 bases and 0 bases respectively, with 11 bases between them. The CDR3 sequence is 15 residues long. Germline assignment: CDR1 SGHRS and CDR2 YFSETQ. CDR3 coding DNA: TGCGCCAGCAGCCAAACAGGGACCTCTGGAAACACCATATATTTT. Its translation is CASSQTGTSGNTIYF.

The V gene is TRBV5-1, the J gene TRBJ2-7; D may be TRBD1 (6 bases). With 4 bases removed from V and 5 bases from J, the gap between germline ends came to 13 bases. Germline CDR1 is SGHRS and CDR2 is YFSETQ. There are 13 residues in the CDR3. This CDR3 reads CASSPDSRDEQYF. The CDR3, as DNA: TGCGCCAGCAGCCCGGACAGCAGGGACGAGCAGTACTTC.